Described below is a single T cell receptor (beta chain) sequence and its context. The data originate from a study of shared clonotypes between healthy human individuals. Trimming took 4 bases from V and 11 from J, leaving 15 bases between them. This CDR3 region has 13 residues. Germline CDR1 and CDR2: SNHLY and FYNNEI. Clones were read by immunoSEQ multiplex PCR, and TCRdb kept only the in-frame ones, dropping some. This sample yields about 700,000 clones, of which about 74% are seen a single time; approximately 1.7% belongs to the top ten. Sequencing was performed on memory CD4+ T cells sorted from blood. Noted subset: CD45RA-negative fraction. This TCR came from a woman aged 25-40 years in good health. The chain couples TRBV2 to TRBJ2-4, with D possibly being TRBD2 (6 bases). The CDR3 reads CASSGDGGAVQYF. Written as DNA, the CDR3 is TGTGCCAGCAGTGGGGACGGAGGGGCGGTTCAGTACTTC. The whole variable domain, filled in from reference TRBV2 and TRBJ2-4, reads EPEVTQTPSHQVTQMGQEVILRCVPISNHLYFYWYRQILGQKVEFLVSFYNNEISEKSEIFDDQFSVERPDGSNFTLKIRSTKLEDSAMYFCASSGDGGAVQYFGAGTRLSVL.